This T cell receptor beta chain came from a study of human T cells and chemical hapten exposure. Study-level results: TCRs whose frequency exceeded 1 in 1000 remained the same following DPC sensitization.

Time point denoted: patch test 2, 6 weeks after DPC sensitization. The treatment: therapeutic diphenylcyclopropenone sensitization with weekly scalp DPC. Patches went on only after blood had been drawn each time. TCRdb independently ran MiXCR on the RACE reads; one entry per CDR3 protein. The sample carries over 35,000 distinct CDR3 sequences, 8% to 9% recorded once. Germline CDR1 SQVTM, CDR2 ANQGSEA. The CDR3 runs to 13 residues. Deletions cut 4 bases from V and 0 bases from J, with 8 bases between. With respect to this clonotype: Its antigen is as yet unknown.

Sequenced here: whole blood, sampled in connection with sensitization to the hapten diphenylcyclopropenone (DPC). This receptor was taken from a woman aged 40 to 49 with alopecia areata. Some clones in this sample may be carry-over from other donors' samples. V gene TRBV29-1 combines with J gene TRBJ2-3, with D uncertain. CDR3 region: CSVGRFSTDTQYF. In DNA form, the CDR3 reads TGCAGCGTTGGGCGCTTTAGCACAGATACGCAGTATTTT.